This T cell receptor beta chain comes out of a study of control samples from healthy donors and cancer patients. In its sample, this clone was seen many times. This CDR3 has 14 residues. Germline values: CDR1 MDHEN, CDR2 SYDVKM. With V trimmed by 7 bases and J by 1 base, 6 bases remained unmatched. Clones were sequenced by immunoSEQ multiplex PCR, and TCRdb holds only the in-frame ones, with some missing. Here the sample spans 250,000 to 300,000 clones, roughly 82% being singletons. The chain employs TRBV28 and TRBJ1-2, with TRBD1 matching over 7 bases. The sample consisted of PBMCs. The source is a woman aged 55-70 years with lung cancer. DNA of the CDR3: TGTGCCAGCATCAAAGGGGGCGTTAACTATGGCTACACCTTC. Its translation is CASIKGGVNYGYTF.